One and the same sample provided the 22 T cell receptor beta chains below, sequenced in a study of post-analysis software for immune sequencing data. Notes on the study in general: There were about 5 TRBV segments more frequent in patients than controls, and TRBV5-6, TRBV5-1 and TRBV20-1 were among them.

cDNA libraries for TCR beta contained unique molecular identifiers. One entry per CDR3 protein, called by TCRdb with MiXCR from the PCR reads. Of 750,000 to 950,000 distinct CDR3 sequences listed, about 57% are singletons. These receptors lack a known antigen. The material sequenced was blood. Receptor source: a girl aged 5-17 years with multiple sclerosis.

The V and J genes are TRBV27 and TRBJ2-5, with a possible D match to TRBD1 (7 bases). Trimming cost V 0 bases and J 7 bases, with 24 bases left between them. Germline V lookup: CDR1 MNHEY, CDR2 SMNVEV (reference sequence). The CDR3 extends over 18 amino acids. CDR3 loop: CASSLSVGGRGESSTQYF. DNA of the CDR3: TGTGCCAGCAGTTTATCGGTGGGGGGCAGGGGGGAGTCTTCGACCCAGTACTTC.

This sequence joins TRBV7-2 and TRBJ2-4; D could derive from TRBD1 or TRBD2 (5 bases each). TRBJ2-7 explains the end of the DNA better; the J call may be wrong. Germline assignment: CDR1 SGHTA and CDR2 FQGNSA. CDR3 size: 14 residues. The CDR3 region is CASTRDGSSYEQYF. Here the CDR3 DNA reads TGTGCCAGCACCAGGGACGGTAGCTCCTACGAGCAGTACTTC.

The CDR3 region has the DNA TGTGCCAGCAGTTTACTGGACGGCTCTGGGGCCAACGTCCTGACTTTC. Amino acid sequence: CASSLLDGSGANVLTF. V usage is TRBV27 and J usage is TRBJ2-6; D gene unclear. CDR1 is MNHEY, CDR2 SMNVEV, per germline (reference sequence). The CDR3 contains 16 residues. V dropped 2 bases and J dropped 0 bases, with 8 bases sitting between them.

The rearrangement links TRBV5-1 to TRBJ2-3; TRBD1 agrees at 9 bases. Germline CDR1 reads SGHRS; CDR2 reads YFSETQ. With 5 bases clipped from V and 5 bases from J, the junction kept 12 bases outside the gene matches. This CDR3 has 16 residues. CDR3 sequence (DNA): TGCGCCAGCAGGAGGGGGACAGGGTCCCCCGGAGATACGCAGTATTTT. It codes for CASRRGTGSPGDTQYF.

The chain recombines TRBV4-3 with TRBJ2-1; tentatively, D is TRBD2 (6 bases). This CDR3 contains 16 residues. Trimming removed 5 bases at V and 9 bases at J, with 23 bases between. Germline CDR1 reads LGHNA; CDR2 reads YSLEER. The CDR3 here is CASSLQDRAAGSEQFF. The CDR3 coding sequence is TGCGCCAGCAGCTTACAGGATAGGGCCGCGGGAAGTGAGCAGTTCTTC.

The chain uses TRBV15 and TRBJ2-7, with TRBD2 as a possible D gene (6 bases). CDR1 LNHNV and CDR2 YYDKDF come from the germline V gene (reference sequence). CDR3 length: 17 amino acids. The ends were cut back, 6 bases at V and 2 bases at J, with 23 bases in the middle. CDR3 nucleotide sequence: TGTGCCACCAGTATGGGCGGCGGGGCCAGGAGGACCTACGAGCAGTACTTC. As protein: CATSMGGGARRTYEQYF.

The CDR3 region is CASSHGGSRYNSPLHF. CDR3 DNA: TGCGCCAGCAGCCACGGGGGCAGTCGGTATAATTCACCCCTCCACTTT. The chain combines TRBV4-1 with TRBJ1-6, with D perhaps matching TRBD1 (6 bases). Trimming left V 3 bases short and J 4 bases short, with 13 bases between. The germline V gene has CDR1 MGHRA and CDR2 YSYEKL. The CDR3 covers 16 residues.

The J gene is TRBJ1-1, the V gene TRBV5-1; TRBD1 agrees at 7 bases. This CDR3 spans 13 amino acids. The germline CDR1 and CDR2 sequences are SGHRS and YFSETQ. Trimming cost V 4 bases and J 7 bases; bases outside gene matches: 7. As DNA, the CDR3 is TGCGCCAGCAGCACCCGACAGGGATATGAAGCTTTCTTT. The encoded protein is CASSTRQGYEAFF.

The genes are TRBV5-1 and TRBJ2-1; 9 nucleotides line up with TRBD2. Germline trimming cut 3 bases from V and 2 bases from J; bases unmatched to any gene: 6. The CDR3 totals 16 residues. Germline assignment: CDR1 SGHRS and CDR2 YFSETQ. The CDR3 region has the DNA TGCGCCAGCAGCTCGGAAGCGGGAGGTGCCTACAATGAGCAGTTCTTC. Amino acid sequence: CASSSEAGGAYNEQFF.

The chain is built from TRBV20-1 and TRBJ2-1; TRBD2 matches at 9 bases. Unmatched junction bases numbered 16, after V lost 5 bases and J lost 5 bases. This CDR3 region has 17 residues. Looked up from germline, CDR1 is DFQATT and CDR2 is SNEGSKA (reference sequence). The chain's CDR3 is CSALDRGIRGRDNEQFF. The CDR3 DNA follows: TGCAGTGCTCTAGATAGAGGTATTCGCGGGAGGGACAATGAGCAGTTCTTC.

In its sample, this clonotype was seen a few times. V gene TRBV14 combines with J gene TRBJ2-7; no clear D. V was clipped by 4 bases and J by 0 bases, with 13 bases between them. This CDR3 has 15 residues. Germline V gene data show CDR1 as SGHDN and CDR2 as FVKESK. The CDR3 sequence: CASSLGDYYSYEQYF. CDR3 DNA sequence: TGTGCCAGCAGCCTAGGCGATTACTACTCCTACGAGCAGTACTTC.

The chain joins TRBV5-6 to TRBJ2-5; maybe TRBD1 (6 bases). CDR1 and CDR2 from the germline V gene are SGHDT and YYEEEE. The CDR3 has 14 amino acids. V lost 2 bases to trimming and J lost 4 bases, with 12 bases between them. The CDR3 DNA sequence: TGTGCCAGCAGCTTACCCGGGACAAGAGAGACCCAGTACTTC. This gives the protein CASSLPGTRETQYF.

The chain recombines TRBV12-3 or TRBV12-4 with TRBJ2-5, with 12 bases that match TRBD1. The last part of the DNA fits TRBJ2-7 better; the J call may be wrong. This CDR3 is built from 16 residues. The CDR3: CASSYLGTGGFHEQYF. Written as DNA, the CDR3 is TGTGCCAGCAGTTACCTAGGGACAGGGGGCTTCCACGAGCAGTACTTC.

This chain uses TRBV29-1 with TRBJ2-1; TRBD2 is a possible D gene (5 bases). The CDR3 contains 15 residues. V lost 4 bases to trimming and J lost 9 bases, with 22 bases between them. Germline CDR1 and CDR2: SQVTM and ANQGSEA. CDR3 nucleotides: TGCAGCGTTGGAACTTGGACTCCAATACTAGGTGAGCAGTTCTTC. This sequence encodes CSVGTWTPILGEQFF.

The J gene is TRBJ1-2, the V gene TRBV12-5; D may be TRBD1 (6 bases). The V end lost 4 bases, the J end lost 2 bases, and 20 bases lay between the germline ends. Germline CDR1 is LGHNT and CDR2 is FRNRAP. The CDR3 is 17 amino acids. Here the CDR3 reads CASGWALQGSKNYGYTF. CDR3 in DNA: TGTGCTAGTGGTTGGGCCCTACAGGGAAGCAAAAACTATGGCTACACCTTC.

V gene TRBV20-1 combines with J gene TRBJ2-7, with 10 bases aligning to TRBD2. The J call may be wrong; the DNA end is better matched by TRBJ2-5. The CDR3 covers 17 residues. The germline CDR1 and CDR2 sequences are DFQATT and SNEGSKA (reference sequence). CDR3 nucleotide sequence: TGCAGTGCTAGAGATTCTCTAGCGGGAGTTTCAAGAGAGACCCAGTACTTC. Translation gives CSARDSLAGVSRETQYF.

This clonotype is a singleton in its sample. CDR3 DNA sequence: TGTGCCAGCAGCTCCAGGGATTTCCACGAGCAGTACTTC. Translation: CASSSRDFHEQYF. This chain joins TRBV7-9 and TRBJ2-1; TRBD1 might be the D (5 bases). TRBJ2-7 matches the DNA end more closely, so the J call is doubtful. The CDR3 spans 13 residues. Germline CDR1 SEHNR, CDR2 FQNEAQ (reference sequence).

The genes are TRBV3-1 and TRBJ1-2; 7 nucleotides agree with TRBD1. Germline trimming cut 2 bases from V and 2 bases from J; bases unmatched to any gene: 5. CDR3 length: 15 amino acids. Germline values: CDR1 LGHDT, CDR2 YNNKEL (reference sequence). This chain's CDR3 is CASSQTTGSNYGYTF. CDR3 in DNA: TGTGCCAGCAGCCAAACGACAGGGTCGAACTATGGCTACACCTTC.

This chain connects TRBV12-3 or TRBV12-4 to TRBJ2-5, with D possibly TRBD2 on 6 matching bases. The V gene lost 3 bases and the J gene lost 4 bases, with 12 bases spanning the gap. The CDR3 has 14 residues. DNA of the CDR3: TGTGCCAGCAGTTTGGAGCGGAGGGGAGAGACCCAGTACTTC. Protein sequence: CASSLERRGETQYF.

The V gene is TRBV12-3 or TRBV12-4, the J gene TRBJ1-1; D uncertain. This CDR3 contains 17 residues. V lost 3 bases and J lost 0, with 17 bases in between. CDR3 nucleotides: TGTGCCAGCAGTTTTTCCGGAGGACCGAAGCTGAACACTGAAGCTTTCTTT. Amino acid sequence: CASSFSGGPKLNTEAFF.

The CDR3: CASSLGWQAYEQYF. As DNA, the CDR3 is TGTGCCAGCAGCTTAGGTTGGCAAGCCTACGAGCAGTACTTC. The chain has TRBV7-9 and TRBJ2-7; no firm D call. V lost 1 base and J 2 bases, leaving 9 bases between the germline ends. The CDR3 length is 14 residues. CDR1 is SEHNR, CDR2 FQNEAQ, per germline (reference sequence).

This clonotype occurred a few times. The chain recombines TRBV5-1 with TRBJ2-3; 7 bases fit TRBD2. V trimming: 0 bases; J trimming: 6 bases; junction bases outside the gene matches: 4. Germline V CDR1 and CDR2: SGHRS, YFSETQ. This CDR3 has 14 amino acids. The CDR3, as DNA: TGCGCCAGCAGCTTGGCTGGGCGGGGGGATACGCAGTATTTT. As protein: CASSLAGRGDTQYF.